The clone carrying this T cell receptor (beta chain) came up many times. The antigen remains undetermined. Per the germline V gene, CDR1 is SNHLY and CDR2 is FYNNEI. The V gene end was trimmed by 6 bases and the J gene end by 0 bases; junction bases not matched to a gene: 4. CDR3 length equals 15 residues. This sample is part of a study of T-cell reconstitution after alpha-beta-depleted transplantation in children. Study findings and constraints: One year post-transplant, T-cell counts and diversity were largely derived from T cells produced anew. Reports say that about two months after transplant, the alpha-beta T cells came out of several hundred graft clones that had expanded.

Unique molecular identifiers were incorporated when the TCRbeta library was constructed. TCRdb processed the PCR reads anew with MiXCR; each CDR3 protein has one entry. The sample holds more than 90,000 distinct CDR3 sequences, about 9.3% seen once. This chain joins TRBV2 and TRBJ2-2; 7 bases are a match to TRBD2. The input for sequencing was PBMCs, taken before TCRalphabeta/CD19-depleted stem cell transplant. This receptor was obtained from a boy aged 2 to 10 with acute lymphoblastic leukemia, due to receive a stem cell transplant. The CDR3 nucleotides are TGTGCCAGCAGGCTAGCGGACACGAACACCGGGGAGCTGTTTTTT. It yields the protein CASRLADTNTGELFF.